This TCR beta chain was identified in a study of post-analysis software for immune sequencing data (dated by TCRdb to between 2015 and 2016). Study-wide context: Disease courses on record covered relapsing-remitting, secondary progressive and progressive-relapsing multiple sclerosis, though some patients had no subtype annotation. The multiple sclerosis patient repertoires were compared with 10 to 12 previously published healthy control repertoires from donors aged roughly 6 to 27 years. A subset of samples was prepared in parallel using single-end sample barcoding, then pooled and co-amplified after Illumina adapter ligation. Overall study outcomes, separate from this receptor: Patients showed significantly higher frequencies than controls for about five TRBV segments, among them TRBV5-6, TRBV5-1 and TRBV20-1. The control group was slightly older than the multiple sclerosis patient group. Strong co-clustering of samples prepared in the same batch was shown by direct clustering with F measure, prompting a batch-effect correction. Normalized Chao1 diversity was significantly lower in multiple sclerosis patients than controls, suggesting substantial peripheral T-cell clonal expansion.

To note about this clonotype: Its binding antigen is unknown. No per-base quality is available; no much larger clone lies one base away.

From the cysteine up to the phenylalanine, the CDR3 has a length of 17 residues. Only the CDR3 DNA stays, 51 bases, in frame from base 1. The CDR1 and CDR2 encoded by the germline V gene are SGDLS and YYNGEE. Here V drops 4 bases and J drops 5 bases, and the junction holds 8 bases not matched to any gene. The library was prepared using PCR. Sequencing used an Illumina HiSeq 2500. To reduce PCR and sequencing biases, unique molecular identifiers were built into the TCR beta cDNA libraries. About 0.5 million cDNA molecules were obtained for every 1 to 10 million input T cells, so each molecule roughly corresponded to one T cell. The patient libraries were prepared and sequenced using the same protocol as the earlier healthy control dataset. Within a given batch, samples were prepared together, multiplexed and sequenced on the same HiSeq lane. Concerning the study's data processing: MIGEC was used to process the raw barcoded reads, and molecular identifier groups with only a single read were discarded before consensus assembly and CDR3 extraction. VDJtools was used for post-analysis of the clonotype tables, with diversity normalized by down-sampling every dataset to the smallest sample size. To correct batch-related cross-sample contamination, repertoire overlap clustering matched CDR3 amino acid sequences but not nucleotide sequences. Using fastp trimming at Q25 and MiXCR clonotype assembly, TCRdb reanalyzed the public sequencing data and kept in-frame beta chains. Duplicate CDR3 protein sequences are folded into a single record with the most common DNA and genes. TCRdb's processing, not the authors', yielded these V and J calls. The sample includes roughly 200,000 distinct CDR3 sequences, with approximately 28% observed a single time. Clones ranked in the top ten supply roughly 3.4% of the sample.

TCR beta repertoires were profiled from peripheral blood of 10 to 15 young patients with multiple sclerosis to demonstrate the VDJtools post-analysis software. The multiple sclerosis patients were children and adolescents ranging in age from roughly 6 to 16 years. The clonotype was recovered from a girl aged 2 to 17 with multiple sclerosis. The sequence joins TRBV9 to TRBJ2-2, and TRBD2 matches 13 of the central bases. Sequencing was done on a sample of blood. The CDR3 region has the sequence CASSSPGLAGETGELFF. The sequence in DNA is TGTGCCAGCAGCTCCCCAGGACTAGCGGGAGAAACCGGGGAGCTGTTTTTT.